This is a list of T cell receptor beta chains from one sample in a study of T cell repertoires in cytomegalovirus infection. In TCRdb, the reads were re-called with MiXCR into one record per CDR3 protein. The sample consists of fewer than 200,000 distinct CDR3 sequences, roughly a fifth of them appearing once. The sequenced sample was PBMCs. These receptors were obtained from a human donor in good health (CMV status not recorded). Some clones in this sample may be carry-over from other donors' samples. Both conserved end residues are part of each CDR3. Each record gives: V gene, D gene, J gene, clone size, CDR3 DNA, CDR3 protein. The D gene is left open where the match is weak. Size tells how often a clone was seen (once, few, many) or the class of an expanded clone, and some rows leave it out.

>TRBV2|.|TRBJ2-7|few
TGTGCCAGCAGTGAAGACTACTACGAGCAGTACTTC
CASSEDYYEQYF
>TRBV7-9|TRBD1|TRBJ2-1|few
TGTGCCAGCAGCCTAACCGGGACAGGGGAGCAGTTCTTC
CASSLTGTGEQFF
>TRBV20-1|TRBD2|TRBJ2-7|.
TGCAGTGCCACTAGCGGGAGGGCCTCCGAGCAGTACTTC
CSATSGRASEQYF
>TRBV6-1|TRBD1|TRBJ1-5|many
TGTGCCAGCAGTCGCAGGACAGGGTTGTTTAGCAATCAGCCCCAGCATTTT
CASSRRTGLFSNQPQHF
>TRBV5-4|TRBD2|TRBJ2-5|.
TGTGCCAGCAGCTATACCAACGGGAGGGGAGCGGAGACCCAGTACTTC
CASSYTNGRGAETQYF
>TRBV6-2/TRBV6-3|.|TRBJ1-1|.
TGTGCCAGCAGGAACCCGACAGTACGAACTTTCTTT
CASRNPTVRTFF
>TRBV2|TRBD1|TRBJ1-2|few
TGTGCCAGCAGTCAGCGCGGGGGACAGACCTATGGCTACACCTTC
CASSQRGGQTYGYTF
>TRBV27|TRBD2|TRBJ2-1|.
TGTGCCAGCAGTCCGACCAGAGCCGGGACTAGGGAATACAATGAGCAGTTCTTC
CASSPTRAGTREYNEQFF
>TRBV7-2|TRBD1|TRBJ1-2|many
TGTGCCAGCAGCCGGACAGGGAGCGGTGGCTACACCTTC
CASSRTGSGGYTF
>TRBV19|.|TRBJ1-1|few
TGTGCCAGTAGCCGCCAGCAGGGTTACACTGAAGCTTTCTTT
CASSRQQGYTEAFF
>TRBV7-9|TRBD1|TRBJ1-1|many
TGTGCCAGCAGCTTGCTGGGGACAGACACTGAAGCTTTCTTT
CASSLLGTDTEAFF
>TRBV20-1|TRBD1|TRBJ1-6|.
TGCAGTGCTAGTGCCGACAGGGTGGATTCACCCCTCCACTTT
CSASADRVDSPLHF
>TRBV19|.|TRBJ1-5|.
TGTGCCAGTAGTTACGGGAGCCCCCCTGTCAATCAGCCCCAGCATTTT
CASSYGSPPVNQPQHF
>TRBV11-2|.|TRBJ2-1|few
TGTGCCAGCAGCCCAGGGAGAAGCGCCTCCTACAATGAGCAGTTCTTC
CASSPGRSASYNEQFF
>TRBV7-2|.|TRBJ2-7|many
TGTGCCAGCAGCTTAGCTTTAGGGGCTAGGTACGAGCAGTACTTC
CASSLALGARYEQYF
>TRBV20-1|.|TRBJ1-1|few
TGCAGTGCTAGTACAGGGAAAGTCGATGAAGCTTTCTTT
CSASTGKVDEAFF
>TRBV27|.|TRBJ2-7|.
TGTGCCAGCAGCACCAACGACAGCCCCGAGCAGTACTTC
CASSTNDSPEQYF
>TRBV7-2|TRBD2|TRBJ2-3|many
TGTGCCAGCAGCTTAGTCGGGGGGGAGGCAGATACGCAGTATTTT
CASSLVGGEADTQYF
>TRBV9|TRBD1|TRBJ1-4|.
TGTGCCAGCAGCCCTTCTCCGGGACAGCATAATGAAAAACTGTTTTTT
CASSPSPGQHNEKLFF
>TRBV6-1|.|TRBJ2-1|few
TGTGCCAGCAGCCCCACCGATTACAATGAGCAGTTCTTC
CASSPTDYNEQFF
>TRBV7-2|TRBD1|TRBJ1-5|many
TGTGCCAGCAGCTTTGACAGGGGCAGTCAGCCCCAGCATTTT
CASSFDRGSQPQHF
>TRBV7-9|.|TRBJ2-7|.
TGTGCCAGCAGCTCCGGGACTGGTAGGAGGCACGAGCAGTACTTC
CASSSGTGRRHEQYF
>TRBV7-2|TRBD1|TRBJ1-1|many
TGTGCCAGCAGTCTTAGAATACAGGGGACCTCTGAAGCTTTCTTT
CASSLRIQGTSEAFF
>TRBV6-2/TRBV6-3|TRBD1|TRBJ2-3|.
TGTGCCAGCAGTTACTCCGCCCTCCCTCGGACAGGGGGAAACACAGATACGCAGTATTTT
CASSYSALPRTGGNTDTQYF
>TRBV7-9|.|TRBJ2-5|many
TGTGCCAGCAGCTTGGGCAGTGAGACCCAGTACTTC
CASSLGSETQYF
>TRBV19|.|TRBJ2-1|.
TGTGCCAGTAATAATAGGGGTTCCTCCTACAATGAGCAGTTCTTC
CASNNRGSSYNEQFF
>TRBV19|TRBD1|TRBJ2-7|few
TGTGCCAGTAGTCCGGGACAGGGGTTTATCTACGAGCAGTACTTC
CASSPGQGFIYEQYF
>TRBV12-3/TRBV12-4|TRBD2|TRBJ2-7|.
TGTGCCAGCAGTTTATCCCTCGGGGGAGGGCTCCACGAGCAGTACTTC
CASSLSLGGGLHEQYF
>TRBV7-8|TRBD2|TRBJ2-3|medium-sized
TGTGCCAGCAGCTTAGCAGGACTAGCAAGAGATACGCAGTATTTT
CASSLAGLARDTQYF
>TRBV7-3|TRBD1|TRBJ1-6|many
TGTGCCAGCAGCTTAAACCGGGACAGGGGCTCACCCCTCCACTTT
CASSLNRDRGSPLHF
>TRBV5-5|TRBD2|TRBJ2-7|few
TGTGCCAGCATCCAGACGGGGGGAAGGGCCTACGAGCAGTACTTC
CASIQTGGRAYEQYF
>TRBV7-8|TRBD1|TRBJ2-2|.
TGTGCCAGCCCCACCGCGACAGGGCAAAACACCGGGGAGCTGTTTTTT
CASPTATGQNTGELFF
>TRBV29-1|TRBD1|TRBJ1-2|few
TGCAGCGTTCGACAGGGGGTTGGAGGCTACACCTTC
CSVRQGVGGYTF
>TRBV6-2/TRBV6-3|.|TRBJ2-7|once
TGTGCCAGCATCCGAGGCGGAAGCTCCTACGAGCAGCACTTC
CASIRGGSSYEQHF
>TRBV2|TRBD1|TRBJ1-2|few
TGTGCCAGCAGTGTCAACAGGGGCTCGAGGGCAACTGGCTACACCTTC
CASSVNRGSRATGYTF
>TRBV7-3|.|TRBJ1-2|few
TGTGCCAGCAGCTTAACGTCAAGGGGGAGCTACACCTTC
CASSLTSRGSYTF
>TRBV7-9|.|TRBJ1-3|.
TGTGCCAGCAGCTTGGGGTCAGGAGTTGGAAACACCATATATTTT
CASSLGSGVGNTIYF
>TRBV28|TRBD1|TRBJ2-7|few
TGTGCCAGCAGTCAGATCGGGACAGGGGCCCACGAGCAGTACTTC
CASSQIGTGAHEQYF
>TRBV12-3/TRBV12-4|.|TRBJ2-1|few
TGTGCCAGCAGTCAAAATATGGCCACAAAAGGGAGTGAGCAGTTCTTC
CASSQNMATKGSEQFF
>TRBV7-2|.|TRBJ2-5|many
TGTGCCAGCAGCTTAGTAGGGAGCCGGGACACCATGTCCCAGTACTTC
CASSLVGSRDTMSQYF
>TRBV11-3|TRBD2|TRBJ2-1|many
TGTGCCAGCAGAACTAGCGCGACTTATGAGCAGTTCTTC
CASRTSATYEQFF
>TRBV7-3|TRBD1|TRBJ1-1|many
TGTGCCAGCAGCTTAGAGGGGGCGAACACTGAAGCTTTCTTT
CASSLEGANTEAFF
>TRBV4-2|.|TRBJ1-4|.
TGTGCCAGCAGCCAAGACGAGGCCGCGGACCGAATTAATGAAAAACTGTTTTTT
CASSQDEAADRINEKLFF
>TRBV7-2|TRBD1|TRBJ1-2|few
TGTGCCAGCAGCATGACAGGGTCTGGCTACACCTTC
CASSMTGSGYTF
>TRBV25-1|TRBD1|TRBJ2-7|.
TGTGCCAGCAGGGGGCAGGGGGCCAGCGAGCAGTACTTC
CASRGQGASEQYF
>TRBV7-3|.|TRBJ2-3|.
TGTGCCAGCAGCTTAATACAGGGCCCCCCGGATACGCAGTATTTT
CASSLIQGPPDTQYF
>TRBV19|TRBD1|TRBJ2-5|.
TGTGCCAGTAGCCCAACGGGACAGAGGGGCGAGACCCAGTACTTC
CASSPTGQRGETQYF
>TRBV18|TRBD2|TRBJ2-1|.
TGTGCCAGCTCCGCTAGCGGGAGCCGCAACAATGAGCAGTTCTTC
CASSASGSRNNEQFF
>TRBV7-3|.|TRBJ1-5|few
TGTGCCAGCAGCTTAACGGCCGGCCAGCCCCAGCATTTT
CASSLTAGQPQHF
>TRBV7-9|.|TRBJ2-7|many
TGTGCCAGCAGTACGGGCGGACGCGACGCCTACGAGCAGTACTTC
CASSTGGRDAYEQYF
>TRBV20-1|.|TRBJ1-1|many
TGCAGTGCTAGGGGAGGGCTGAACACTGAAGCTTTCTTT
CSARGGLNTEAFF
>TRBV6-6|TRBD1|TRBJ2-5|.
TGTGCCAGCAGTTACGACAGGGTCGTCGGGACCCAGTACTTC
CASSYDRVVGTQYF
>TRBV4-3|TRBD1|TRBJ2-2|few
TGCGCCAGCAGCCAAAACTCTTTGGGACAGGGAAGCACCGGGGAGCTGTTTTTT
CASSQNSLGQGSTGELFF
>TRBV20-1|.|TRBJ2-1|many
TGCAGTGCTAGAGATGGGGAAGGCGGGGGCGCCTACAATGAGCAGTTCTTC
CSARDGEGGGAYNEQFF
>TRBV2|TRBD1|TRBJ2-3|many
TGTGCCAGCATGAGACAGGGGGCAGATACGCAGTATTTT
CASMRQGADTQYF
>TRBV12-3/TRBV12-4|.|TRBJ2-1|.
TGTGCCAGCAGTCTAAGGGGGGGGATGTACAATGAGCAGTTCTTC
CASSLRGGMYNEQFF
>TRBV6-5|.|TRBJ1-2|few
TGTGCCAGCAGTTACGAGGGGGGCTATGGCTACACCTTC
CASSYEGGYGYTF